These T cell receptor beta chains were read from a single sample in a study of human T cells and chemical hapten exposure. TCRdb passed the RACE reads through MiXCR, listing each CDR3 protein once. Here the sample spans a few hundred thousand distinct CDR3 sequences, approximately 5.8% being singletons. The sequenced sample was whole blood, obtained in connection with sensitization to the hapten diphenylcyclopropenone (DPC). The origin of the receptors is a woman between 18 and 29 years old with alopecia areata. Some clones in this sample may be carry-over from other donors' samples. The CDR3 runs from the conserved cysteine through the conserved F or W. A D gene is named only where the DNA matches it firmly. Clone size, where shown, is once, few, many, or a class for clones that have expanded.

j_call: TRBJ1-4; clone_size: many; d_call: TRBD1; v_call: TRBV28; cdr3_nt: TGTGCCAGCAGTTTGTCGCAGGGGGGTGAAAAACTGTTTTTT; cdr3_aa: CASSLSQGGEKLFF
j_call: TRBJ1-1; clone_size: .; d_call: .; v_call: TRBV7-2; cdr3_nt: TGTGCCAGCAGCTTAACCCTTAAGGGCTCTGAAGCTTTCTTT; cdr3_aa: CASSLTLKGSEAFF
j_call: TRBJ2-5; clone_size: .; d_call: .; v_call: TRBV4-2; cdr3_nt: TGTGCCAGCAGCTTACCCGGGACGAAAGAGACCCAGTACTTC; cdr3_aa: CASSLPGTKETQYF
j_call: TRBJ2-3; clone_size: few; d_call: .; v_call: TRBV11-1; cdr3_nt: TGTGCCAGCAGCCGATTAGAGGGACTCCTAGGCACAGATACGCAGTATTTT; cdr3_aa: CASSRLEGLLGTDTQYF
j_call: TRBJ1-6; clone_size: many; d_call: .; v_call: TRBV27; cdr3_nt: TGTGCCAGCAGTTTGAGTACAGGTAGTTGGTCACCCCTCCACTTT; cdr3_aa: CASSLSTGSWSPLHF
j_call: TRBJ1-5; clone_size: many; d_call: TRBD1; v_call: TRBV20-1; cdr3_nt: TGCAGTGCTAGAAACAGGGGGCTTCAGCCCCAGCATTTT; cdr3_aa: CSARNRGLQPQHF
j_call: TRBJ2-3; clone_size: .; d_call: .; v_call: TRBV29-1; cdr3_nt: TGCAGCGTTGAAGGGACAGTTTACGACACAGATACGCAGTATTTT; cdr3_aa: CSVEGTVYDTDTQYF
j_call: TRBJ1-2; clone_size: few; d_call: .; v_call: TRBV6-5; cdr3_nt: TGTGCCAGCAGTTACGCAGGACAGATAATTGACGGCTACACCTTC; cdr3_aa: CASSYAGQIIDGYTF
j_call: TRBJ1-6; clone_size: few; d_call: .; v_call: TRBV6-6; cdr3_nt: TGTGCCAGCAGTTACAGCATTCCAGGGAGCAATTCACCCCTCCACTTT; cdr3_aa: CASSYSIPGSNSPLHF
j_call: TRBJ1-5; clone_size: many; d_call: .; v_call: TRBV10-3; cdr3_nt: TGTGCCATCAGTGAGTCGGGGCAGGGTCGTGACAATCAGCCCCAGCATTTT; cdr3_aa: CAISESGQGRDNQPQHF
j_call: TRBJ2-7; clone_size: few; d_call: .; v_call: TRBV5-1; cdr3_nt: TGCGCCAGCAGCTTGAGAATCACCTACGAGCAGTACTTC; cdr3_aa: CASSLRITYEQYF
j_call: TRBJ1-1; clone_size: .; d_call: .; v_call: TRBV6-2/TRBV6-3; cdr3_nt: TGTGCCAGCAGTTACGCATTTGAAGCTTTCTTT; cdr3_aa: CASSYAFEAFF
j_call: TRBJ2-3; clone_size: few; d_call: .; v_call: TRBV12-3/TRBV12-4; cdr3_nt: TGTGCCAGCAGTTCGGCGCCGACTAGCACAGATACGCAGTATTTT; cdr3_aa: CASSSAPTSTDTQYF
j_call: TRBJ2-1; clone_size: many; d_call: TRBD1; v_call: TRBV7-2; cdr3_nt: TGTGCCAGCAGCCCAAACCTTAACAGGGGCGATGAGCAGTTCTTC; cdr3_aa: CASSPNLNRGDEQFF
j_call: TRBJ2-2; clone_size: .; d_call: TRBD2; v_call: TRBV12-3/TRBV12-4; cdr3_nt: TGTGCCAGCAGCCTCAGCGGGGGGGCCGTCGGGGAGCTGTTTTTT; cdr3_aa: CASSLSGGAVGELFF
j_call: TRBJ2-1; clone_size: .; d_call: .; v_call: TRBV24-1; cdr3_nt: TGTGCCACCAGTGAACAGGGAGCGTACCATGAGCAGTTCTTC; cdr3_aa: CATSEQGAYHEQFF
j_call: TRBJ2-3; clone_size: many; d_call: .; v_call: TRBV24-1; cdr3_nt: TGTGCCACCAGTGATTGGGACGGAGTTCGAGGATTCACAGATACGCAGTATTTT; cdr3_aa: CATSDWDGVRGFTDTQYF
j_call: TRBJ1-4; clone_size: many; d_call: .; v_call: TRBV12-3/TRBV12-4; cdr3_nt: TGTGCCAGCAGCCCAGAGAGGGACGTTGATGAAAAACTGTTTTTT; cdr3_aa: CASSPERDVDEKLFF
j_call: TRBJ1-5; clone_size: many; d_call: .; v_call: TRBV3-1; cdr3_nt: TGTGCCAGCAGCCAAGATTATGGGGCTAACAATCAGCCCCAGCATTTT; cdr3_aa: CASSQDYGANNQPQHF
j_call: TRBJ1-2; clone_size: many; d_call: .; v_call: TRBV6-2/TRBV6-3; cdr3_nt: TGTGCCAGCGGGAGTCCCGGGACCAACTATGGCTACACCTTC; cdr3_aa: CASGSPGTNYGYTF
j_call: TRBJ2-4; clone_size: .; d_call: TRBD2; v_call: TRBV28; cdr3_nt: TGTGCCAGCAGTATGGGTGGCGGGGGAAACATTCAGTACTTC; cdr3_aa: CASSMGGGGNIQYF
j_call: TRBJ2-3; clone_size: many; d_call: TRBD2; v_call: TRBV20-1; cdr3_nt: TGCAGTGCTAGAGATGGGAAAGCGGGGGGGCCGGATACGCAGTATTTT; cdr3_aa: CSARDGKAGGPDTQYF
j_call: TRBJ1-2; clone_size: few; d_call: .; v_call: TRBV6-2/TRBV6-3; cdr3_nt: TGTGCCAGCAGAACCCCGGACAGATTCTATGGCTACACCTTC; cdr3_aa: CASRTPDRFYGYTF
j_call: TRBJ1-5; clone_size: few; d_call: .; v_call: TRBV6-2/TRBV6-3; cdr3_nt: TGTGCCAGCAGCAACAGGAGAGTCAATCAGCCCCAGCATTTT; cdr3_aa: CASSNRRVNQPQHF
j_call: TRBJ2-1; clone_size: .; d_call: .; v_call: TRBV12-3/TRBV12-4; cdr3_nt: TGTGCCAGCAGTGCGGAGGGAAGAACCTACAATGAGCAGTTCTTC; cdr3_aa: CASSAEGRTYNEQFF
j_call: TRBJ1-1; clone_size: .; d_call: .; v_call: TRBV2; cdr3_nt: TGTGCCAGCAGCGAAGGGGGTTGGAGTGAAGCTTTCTTT; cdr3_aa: CASSEGGWSEAFF